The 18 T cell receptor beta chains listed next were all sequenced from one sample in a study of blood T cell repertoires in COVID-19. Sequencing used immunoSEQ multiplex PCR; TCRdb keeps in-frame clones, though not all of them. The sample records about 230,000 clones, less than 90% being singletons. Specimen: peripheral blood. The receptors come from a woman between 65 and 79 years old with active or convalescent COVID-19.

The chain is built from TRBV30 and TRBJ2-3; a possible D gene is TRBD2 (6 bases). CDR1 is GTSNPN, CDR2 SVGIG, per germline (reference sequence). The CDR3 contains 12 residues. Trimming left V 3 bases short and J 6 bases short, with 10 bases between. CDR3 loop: CAWSREYDTQYF. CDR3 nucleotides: TGTGCCTGGAGCCGGGAGTACGATACGCAGTATTTT.

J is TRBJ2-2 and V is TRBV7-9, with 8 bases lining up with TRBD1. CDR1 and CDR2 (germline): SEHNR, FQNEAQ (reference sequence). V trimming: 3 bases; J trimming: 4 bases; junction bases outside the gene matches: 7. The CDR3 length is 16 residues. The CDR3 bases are TGTGCCAGCAGCTTCCCCGGGACAGGCATCACCGGGGAGCTGTTTTTT. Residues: CASSFPGTGITGELFF.

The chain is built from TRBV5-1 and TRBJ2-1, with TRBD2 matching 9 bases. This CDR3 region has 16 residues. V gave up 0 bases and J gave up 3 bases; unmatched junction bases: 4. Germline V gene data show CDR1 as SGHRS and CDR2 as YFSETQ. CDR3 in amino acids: CASSLVASGNYNEQFF. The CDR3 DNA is TGCGCCAGCAGCTTGGTCGCTAGCGGGAACTACAATGAGCAGTTCTTC.

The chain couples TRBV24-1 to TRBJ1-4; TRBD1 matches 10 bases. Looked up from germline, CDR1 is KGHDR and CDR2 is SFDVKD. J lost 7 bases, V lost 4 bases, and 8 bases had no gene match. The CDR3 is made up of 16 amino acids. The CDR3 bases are TGTGCCACCAGTGAACCGACAGGGGGCCAGACTGAAAAACTGTTTTTT. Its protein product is CATSEPTGGQTEKLFF.

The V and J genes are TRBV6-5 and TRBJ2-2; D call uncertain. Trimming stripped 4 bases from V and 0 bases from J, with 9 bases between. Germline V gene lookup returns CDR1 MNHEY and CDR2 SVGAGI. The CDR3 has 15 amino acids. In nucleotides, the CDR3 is TGTGCCAGCAGTTTTGACACGACGAACACCGGGGAGCTGTTTTTT. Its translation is CASSFDTTNTGELFF.

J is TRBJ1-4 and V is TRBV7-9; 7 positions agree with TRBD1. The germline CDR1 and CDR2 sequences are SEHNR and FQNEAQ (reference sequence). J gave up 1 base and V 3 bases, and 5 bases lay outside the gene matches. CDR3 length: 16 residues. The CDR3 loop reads CASSLGQIQTNEKLFF. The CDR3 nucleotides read TGTGCCAGCAGCTTGGGACAGATCCAAACTAATGAAAAACTGTTTTTT.

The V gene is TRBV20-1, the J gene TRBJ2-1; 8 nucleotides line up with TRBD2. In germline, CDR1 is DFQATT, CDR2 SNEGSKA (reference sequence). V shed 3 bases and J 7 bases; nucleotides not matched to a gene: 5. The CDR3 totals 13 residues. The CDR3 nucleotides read TGCAGTGCTAGTAGGACTAGCAAGAATGAGCAGTTCTTC. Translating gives CSASRTSKNEQFF.

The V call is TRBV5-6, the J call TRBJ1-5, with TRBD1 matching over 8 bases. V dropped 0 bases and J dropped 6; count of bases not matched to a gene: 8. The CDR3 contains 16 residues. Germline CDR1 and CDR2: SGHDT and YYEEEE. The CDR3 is CASSLGETGASQPQHF. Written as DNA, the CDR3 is TGTGCCAGCAGCTTGGGGGAGACAGGGGCGAGTCAGCCCCAGCATTTT.

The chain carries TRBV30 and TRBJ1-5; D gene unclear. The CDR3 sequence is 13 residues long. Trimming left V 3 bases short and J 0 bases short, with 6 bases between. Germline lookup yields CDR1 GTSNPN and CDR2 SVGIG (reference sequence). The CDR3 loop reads CAWSPGSNQPQHF. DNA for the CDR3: TGTGCCTGGAGCCCAGGTAGCAATCAGCCCCAGCATTTT.

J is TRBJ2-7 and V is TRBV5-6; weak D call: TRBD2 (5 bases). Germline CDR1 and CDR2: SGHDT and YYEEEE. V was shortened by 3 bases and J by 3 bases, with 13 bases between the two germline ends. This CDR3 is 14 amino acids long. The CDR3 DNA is TGTGCCAGCAGCTCCAGGACTGCCTTCTACGAGCAGTACTTC. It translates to CASSSRTAFYEQYF. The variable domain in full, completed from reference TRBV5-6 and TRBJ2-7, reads DAGVTQSPTHLIKTRGQQVTLRCSPKSGHDTVSWYQQALGQGPQFIFQYYEEEERQRGNFPDRFSGHQFPNYSSELNVNALLLGDSALYLCASSSRTAFYEQYFGPGTRLTVT.

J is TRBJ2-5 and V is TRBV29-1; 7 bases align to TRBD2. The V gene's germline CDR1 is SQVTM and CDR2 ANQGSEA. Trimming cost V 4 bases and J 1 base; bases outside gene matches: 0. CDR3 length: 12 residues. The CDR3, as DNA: TGCAGCGTTGGGGGGGGCCAAGAGACCCAGTACTTC. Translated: CSVGGGQETQYF.

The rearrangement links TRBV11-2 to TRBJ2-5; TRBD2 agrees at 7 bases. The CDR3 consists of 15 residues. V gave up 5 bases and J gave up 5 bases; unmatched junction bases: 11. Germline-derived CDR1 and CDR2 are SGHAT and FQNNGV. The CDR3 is CASSIGTLGGETQYF. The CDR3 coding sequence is TGTGCCAGCAGCATCGGGACTCTCGGGGGGGAGACCCAGTACTTC.

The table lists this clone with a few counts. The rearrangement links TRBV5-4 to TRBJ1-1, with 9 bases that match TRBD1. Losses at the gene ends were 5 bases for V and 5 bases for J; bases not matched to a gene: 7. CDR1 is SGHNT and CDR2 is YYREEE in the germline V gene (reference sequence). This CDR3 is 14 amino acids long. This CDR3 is CASSNGQGQTEAFF. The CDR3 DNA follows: TGTGCCAGCAGTAACGGACAGGGGCAAACTGAAGCTTTCTTT.

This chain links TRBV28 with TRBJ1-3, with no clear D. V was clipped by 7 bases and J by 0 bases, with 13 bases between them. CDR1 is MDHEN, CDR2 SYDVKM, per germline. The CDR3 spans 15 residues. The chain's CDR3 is CASTYGWSSGNTIYF. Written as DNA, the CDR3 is TGTGCCAGCACATATGGGTGGAGCTCTGGAAACACCATATATTTT.

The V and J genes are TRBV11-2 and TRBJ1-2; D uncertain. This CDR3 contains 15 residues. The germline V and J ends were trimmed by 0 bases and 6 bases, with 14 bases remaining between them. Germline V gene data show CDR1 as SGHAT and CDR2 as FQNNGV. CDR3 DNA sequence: TGTGCCAGCAGCTTAGAGCCGGGTATCGGCGATGGCTACACCTTC. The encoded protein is CASSLEPGIGDGYTF.

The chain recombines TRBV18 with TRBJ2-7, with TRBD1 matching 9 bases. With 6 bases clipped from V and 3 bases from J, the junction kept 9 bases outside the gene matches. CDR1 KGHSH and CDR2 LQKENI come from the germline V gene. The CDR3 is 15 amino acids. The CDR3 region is CASSPGTGTLYEQYF. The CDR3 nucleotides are TGTGCCAGCTCTCCTGGGACAGGGACCCTCTACGAGCAGTACTTC.

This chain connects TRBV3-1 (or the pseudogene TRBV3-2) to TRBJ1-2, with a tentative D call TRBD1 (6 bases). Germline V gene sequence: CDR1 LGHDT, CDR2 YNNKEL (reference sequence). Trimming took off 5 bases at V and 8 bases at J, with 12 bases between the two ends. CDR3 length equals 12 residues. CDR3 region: CASSTQDRGYTF. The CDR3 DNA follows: TGTGCCAGCAGCACTCAGGACAGAGGCTACACCTTC.

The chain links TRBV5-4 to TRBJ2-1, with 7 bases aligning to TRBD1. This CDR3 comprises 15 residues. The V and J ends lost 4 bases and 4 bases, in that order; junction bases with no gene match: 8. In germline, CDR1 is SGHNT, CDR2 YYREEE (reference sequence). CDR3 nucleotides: TGTGCCAGCAGCGTCGACAGGGCGACATACAATGAGCAGTTCTTC. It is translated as CASSVDRATYNEQFF.